This record covers a single TCR beta chain. Its antigen is undetermined. These data belong to a study of OX40 agonist ivuxolimab in advanced cancers. About the research overall: Patients treated during dose escalation were battling hepatocellular carcinoma, melanoma, renal cell or head and neck cancer.

In germline, CDR1 is SEHNR, CDR2 FQNEAQ (reference sequence). Trimming pared 4 bases from V and 12 bases from J, leaving 12 bases between. This CDR3 region has 11 residues. Findings and caveats of the study: Circulating CD4+ and CD8+ T cells showed clonal expansion by week 6 at 0.1 to 3.0 mg/kg. Those patients achieving a partial response at 0.1-3.0 mg/kg showed among the lowest clonal expansion.

Autoimmune disease history or systemic immunosuppression disqualified patients. Profiled with immunoSEQ multiplex PCR; TCRdb holds only in-frame clones, not every one. Of 150,000 to 190,000 clones in the sample, 94% were seen once. The sequenced sample was CD4+ or CD8+ T cells sorted from blood, obtained in a trial of the OX40 agonist ivuxolimab. The receptor was isolated from an adult with an advanced solid tumor such as melanoma, head and neck, liver or kidney cancer. This chain links TRBV7-9 with TRBJ1-2, with unresolved D. The CDR3 loop is CASSSMLRHTF. CDR3 nucleotides: TGTGCCAGCAGCTCCATGTTACGGCACACCTTC.